This TCR beta chain was identified in a study of PD-1 blockade in classical Hodgkin lymphoma. Study-wide results and limits: Healthy donors reportedly exceeded newly diagnosed patients in baseline TCR diversity. Some patients began nivolumab under 1 year after ASCT. These patients were excluded from later analyses. Whoever responded completely had baseline diversity much like that seen in newly diagnosed patients.

CDR1 is LNHDA and CDR2 is SQIVND in the germline V gene (reference sequence). The CDR3 is 15 amino acids. V lost 6 bases and J lost 4, with 15 bases in between. About this clone: Its antigen is currently unknown.

Each patient's relapse followed autologous stem cell transplantation, and brentuximab vedotin exposure varied. Sequencing was performed with immunoSEQ multiplex PCR; in TCRdb, only in-frame clones are kept and a portion is missing. This sample carries 75,000 to 100,000 clones, over 80% of them seen once, and the ten largest clones take 10% to 15%. This TCR was recovered from a human donor with classical Hodgkin lymphoma. This specimen was peripheral blood mononuclear cells (PBMCs), taken at baseline. The chain employs TRBV19 and TRBJ2-2, with D possibly matching TRBD2 (5 bases). The CDR3 loop reads CASRRRSGGTGELFF. CDR3 bases: TGTGCCAGTAGGAGGAGGAGCGGTGGCACCGGGGAGCTGTTTTTT.